These 3 T cell receptor beta chains came from one sample sequenced in a study of CD8 T cells in ankylosing spondylitis. TCRdb passed the 5' RACE reads through MiXCR, listing each CDR3 protein once. Here the sample spans about 160,000 distinct CDR3 sequences, roughly 10% being singletons. The sequencing input was blood, either unsorted or a sorted T cell fraction (not recorded which). These receptors all come from a female donor with ankylosing spondylitis or in good health (not recorded which).

The V gene is TRBV7-9, the J gene TRBJ2-7; D is tentatively TRBD1 or TRBD2 (5 bases each). The CDR3 extends over 13 amino acids. Germline V gives CDR1 SEHNR, CDR2 FQNEAQ (reference sequence). The V gene lost 1 base and the J gene lost 7 bases, with 11 bases spanning the gap. The DNA of the CDR3 is TGTGCCAGCAGCTTAGAGGGGACGGTGGAGCAGTACTTC. This encodes CASSLEGTVEQYF.

Only a few counts were recorded for this clonotype. V gene TRBV20-1 combines with J gene TRBJ2-7; unclear D gene. Trimming left V 0 bases short and J 0 bases short, with 6 bases between. The CDR3 has 13 residues. Germline V gene data show CDR1 as DFQATT and CDR2 as SNEGSKA (reference sequence). CDR3 nucleotides: TGCAGTGCTAGAGAGGTACTCTCCTACGAGCAGTACTTC. Protein sequence: CSAREVLSYEQYF.

This clonotype appeared a few times. This CDR3 is CSVEELYEQYF. The CDR3, as DNA: TGCAGCGTTGAGGAACTTTACGAGCAGTACTTC. V usage is TRBV29-1 and J usage is TRBJ2-7; no firm D call. V lost 3 bases to trimming and J lost 4 bases, with 7 bases between them. The CDR3 sequence is 11 residues long. The germline CDR1 and CDR2 sequences are SQVTM and ANQGSEA.